Given below is one T cell receptor (beta chain) in context. As yet, its antigen is unknown. These data come from a study of response to subunit inactivated influenza vaccine. The study, taken as a whole, reports: Authors suggested seasonal influenza vaccinations each recruit few new T cells.

Trimming pared 2 bases from V and 0 bases from J, leaving 10 bases between. This CDR3 has 15 amino acids. From the RT-PCR reads, TCRdb called clonotypes with MiXCR, one entry per CDR3 protein. The sample lists around 200,000 distinct CDR3 sequences, approximately 15% seen once, with about a quarter in the top ten. The gene calls are TRBV12-3 or TRBV12-4 and TRBJ1-2; D not certain. The TCR comes from a man in his fifties or sixties who received an inactivated influenza vaccine. The material was CD8+ T cells sorted from PBMCs, obtained approximately 5 days after vaccination. CDR3 amino acids: CASSLLFGANYGYTF. CDR3 sequence (DNA): TGTGCCAGCAGTTTACTGTTCGGGGCTAACTATGGCTACACCTTC.